These 9 T cell receptor beta chains were all obtained from the same sample, sequenced in a study of blood T cell repertoires in COVID-19. TCRdb's copy holds only in-frame clones and misses some; the assay was immunoSEQ multiplex PCR. The sample contains around 270,000 clones, 70% to 90% of which appear only once. Source material: PBMCs or T cells enriched from blood (not recorded which). The receptors derive from a woman aged 25 to 45 who had recovered from COVID-19.

V is TRBV5-4 and J is TRBJ1-2; 7 nucleotides agree with TRBD1. The CDR3 contains 12 residues. V shed 2 bases, J shed 6 bases, and the junction held 1 base outside the gene matches. Germline V CDR1 and CDR2: SGHNT, YYREEE (reference sequence). CDR3 loop: CASSFGQDGYTF. CDR3 bases: TGTGCCAGCAGCTTCGGACAGGATGGCTACACCTTC.

The chain recombines TRBV20-1 with TRBJ1-1; D uncertain. The V and J ends lost 6 bases and 4 bases respectively, with 6 bases between them. The CDR3 consists of 10 residues. Germline CDR1 and CDR2: DFQATT and SNEGSKA (reference sequence). CDR3 loop: CSADFTEAFF. CDR3 coding DNA: TGCAGTGCGGACTTCACTGAAGCTTTCTTT.

This chain uses TRBV6-5 with TRBJ1-1; the match to TRBD1 covers 7 bases. CDR3 length equals 12 residues. The germline V gene encodes CDR1 MNHEY and CDR2 SVGAGI. V gave up 11 bases and J gave up 2 bases; unmatched junction bases: 5. CDR3 sequence: CAGGQSNTEAFF. In DNA, the CDR3 is TGTGCCGGGGGACAGTCAAACACTGAAGCTTTCTTT.

This chain uses TRBV5-6 with TRBJ2-5; D is possibly TRBD1 (6 bases). The CDR3 spans 15 residues. V was shortened by 4 bases and J by 4 bases, with 17 bases between the two germline ends. Germline CDR1 reads SGHDT; CDR2 reads YYEEEE. CDR3 sequence reads: CASSRPARGGETQYF. For the CDR3, the DNA is TGTGCCAGCAGCCGGCCAGCGAGAGGGGGAGAGACCCAGTACTTC.

This clone showed up just a few times. The chain employs TRBV15 and TRBJ2-7; possible D gene TRBD2, 5 bases. Germline lookup yields CDR1 LNHNV and CDR2 YYDKDF (reference sequence). V was pared by 2 bases and J by 4 bases, with 18 bases between. The CDR3 extends over 16 amino acids. In DNA, the CDR3 is TGTGCCACCAGCAGATCCCCTGAGGGCCTTAGTTACGAGCAGTACTTC. This sequence encodes CATSRSPEGLSYEQYF.

In DNA, the CDR3 is TGTGCCAGCTCAGGGTCTCGGAGCTCCTATAATTCACCCCTCCACTTT. Protein sequence: CASSGSRSSYNSPLHF. J is TRBJ1-6 and V is TRBV18; D is unresolved. The CDR3 totals 16 residues. V was pared by 5 bases and J by 0 bases, with 11 bases between. Germline lookup yields CDR1 KGHSH and CDR2 LQKENI.

The CDR3 protein is CASSLPDRGTDTQYF. The CDR3 nucleotides read TGTGCCAGCAGCTTACCGGACAGGGGCACAGATACGCAGTATTTT. This rearrangement joins TRBV5-4 to TRBJ2-3, with 8 positions matching TRBD1. V lost 2 bases to trimming and J lost 1 base; unmatched junction nucleotides: 3. This CDR3 spans 15 amino acids. CDR1 is SGHNT and CDR2 is YYREEE in the germline V gene (reference sequence).

This chain links TRBV13 with TRBJ1-1; D is unresolved. CDR1 and CDR2 from the germline V gene are PRHDT and FYEKMQ (reference sequence). V was cut by 2 bases and J by 6 bases, with 7 bases left in between. The CDR3 covers 12 residues. The CDR3 DNA sequence: TGTGCCAGCAGCTTAAGGAGTTCTGAAGCTTTCTTT. Its translation is CASSLRSSEAFF. The complete variable domain, with remaining parts taken from reference TRBV13 and TRBJ1-1, reads AAGVIQSPRHLIKEKRETATLKCYPIPRHDTVYWYQQGPGQDPQFLISFYEKMQSDKGSIPDRFSAQQFSDYHSELNMSSLELGDSALYFCASSLRSSEAFFGQGTRLTVV.

V is TRBV6-5 and J is TRBJ1-1; a weak D match, TRBD1 (5 bases). Germline assignment: CDR1 MNHEY and CDR2 SVGAGI. Between the trimmed V and J ends, which lost 6 bases and 0 bases, there was a span of 8 bases. This CDR3 region has 13 residues. The CDR3 loop reads CASRDNLNTEAFF. The CDR3 bases are TGTGCCAGCAGGGACAATTTGAACACTGAAGCTTTCTTT.